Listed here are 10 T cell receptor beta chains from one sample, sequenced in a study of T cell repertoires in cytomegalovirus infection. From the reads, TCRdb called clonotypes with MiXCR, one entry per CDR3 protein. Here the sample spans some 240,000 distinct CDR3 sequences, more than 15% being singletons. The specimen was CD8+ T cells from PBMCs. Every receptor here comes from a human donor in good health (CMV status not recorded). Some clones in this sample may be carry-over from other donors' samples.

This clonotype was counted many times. The CDR3, as DNA: TGTGCCAGCAGCCCTCGTAGCACTGAAGCTTTCTTT. This translates into CASSPRSTEAFF. This chain uses TRBV7-2 with TRBJ1-1; D not certain. In germline, CDR1 is SGHTA, CDR2 FQGNSA. The CDR3 runs 12 residues. The V and J ends lost 5 bases and 4 bases respectively, with 8 bases between them.

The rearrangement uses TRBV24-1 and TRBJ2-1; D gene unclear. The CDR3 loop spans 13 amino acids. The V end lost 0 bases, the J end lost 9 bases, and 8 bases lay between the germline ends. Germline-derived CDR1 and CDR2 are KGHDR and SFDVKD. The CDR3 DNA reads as TGTGCCACCAGTGATTTGTCAGGCCCTGAGCAGTTCTTC. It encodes CATSDLSGPEQFF.

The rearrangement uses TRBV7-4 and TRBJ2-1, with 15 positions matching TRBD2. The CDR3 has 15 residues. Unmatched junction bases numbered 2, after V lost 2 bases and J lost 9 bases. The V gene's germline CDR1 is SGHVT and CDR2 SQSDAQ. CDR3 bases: TGTGCCAGCAGCTTACCGGGACTAGCGGGGGGTGAGCAGTTCTTC. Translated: CASSLPGLAGGEQFF.

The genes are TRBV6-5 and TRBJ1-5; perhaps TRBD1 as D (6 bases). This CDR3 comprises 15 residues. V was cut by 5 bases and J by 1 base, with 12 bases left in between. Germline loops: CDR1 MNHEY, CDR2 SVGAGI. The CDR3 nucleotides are TGTGCCAGCAGTACAGGGATGGGCAGCAATCAGCCCCAGCATTTT. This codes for CASSTGMGSNQPQHF.

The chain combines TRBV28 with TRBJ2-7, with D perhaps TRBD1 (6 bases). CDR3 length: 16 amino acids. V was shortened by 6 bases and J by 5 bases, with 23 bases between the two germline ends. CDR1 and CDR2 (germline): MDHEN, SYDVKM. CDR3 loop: CASSLGAEQGLDEQYF. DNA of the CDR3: TGTGCCAGCAGCCTAGGGGCAGAACAGGGTTTGGACGAGCAGTACTTC. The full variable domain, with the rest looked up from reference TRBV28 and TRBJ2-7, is DVKVTQSSRYLVKRTGEKVFLECVQDMDHENMFWYRQDPGLGLRLIYFSYDVKMKEKGDIPEGYSVSREKKERFSLILESASTNQTSMYLCASSLGAEQGLDEQYFGPGTRLTVT.

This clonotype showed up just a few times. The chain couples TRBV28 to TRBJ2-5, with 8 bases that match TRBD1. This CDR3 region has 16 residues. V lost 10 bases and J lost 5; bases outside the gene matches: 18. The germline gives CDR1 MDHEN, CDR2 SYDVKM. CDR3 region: CATLGSRRTGRETQYF. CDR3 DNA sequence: TGTGCCACCCTGGGCTCTCGTAGGACAGGGCGTGAGACCCAGTACTTC.

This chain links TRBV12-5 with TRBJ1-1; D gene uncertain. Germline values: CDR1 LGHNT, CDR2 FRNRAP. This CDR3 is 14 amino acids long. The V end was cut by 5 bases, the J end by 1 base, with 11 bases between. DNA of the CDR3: TGTGCTAGTGGTCCGGACGCAAGGAACACTGAAGCTTTCTTT. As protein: CASGPDARNTEAFF.

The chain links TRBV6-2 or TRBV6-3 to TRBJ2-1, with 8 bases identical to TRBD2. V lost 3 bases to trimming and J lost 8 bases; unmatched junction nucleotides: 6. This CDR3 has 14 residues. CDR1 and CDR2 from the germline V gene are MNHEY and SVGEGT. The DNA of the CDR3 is TGTGCCAGCAGTTATCCCGGTAGCGGGGATGAGCAGTTCTTC. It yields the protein CASSYPGSGDEQFF.

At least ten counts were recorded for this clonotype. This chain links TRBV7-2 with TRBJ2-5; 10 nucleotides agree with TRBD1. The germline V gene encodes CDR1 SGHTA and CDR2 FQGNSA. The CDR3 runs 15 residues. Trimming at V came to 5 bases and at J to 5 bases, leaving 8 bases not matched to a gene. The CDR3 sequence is CASSPRQGAGETQYF. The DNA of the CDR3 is TGTGCCAGCAGCCCTAGACAGGGGGCCGGGGAGACCCAGTACTTC.

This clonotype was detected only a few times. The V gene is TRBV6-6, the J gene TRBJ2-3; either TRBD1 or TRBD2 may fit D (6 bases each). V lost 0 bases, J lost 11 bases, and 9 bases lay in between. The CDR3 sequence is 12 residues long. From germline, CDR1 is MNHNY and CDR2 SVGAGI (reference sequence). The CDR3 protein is CASSYSGGLQYF. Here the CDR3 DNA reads TGTGCCAGCAGTTACTCCGGGGGCTTGCAGTATTTT.